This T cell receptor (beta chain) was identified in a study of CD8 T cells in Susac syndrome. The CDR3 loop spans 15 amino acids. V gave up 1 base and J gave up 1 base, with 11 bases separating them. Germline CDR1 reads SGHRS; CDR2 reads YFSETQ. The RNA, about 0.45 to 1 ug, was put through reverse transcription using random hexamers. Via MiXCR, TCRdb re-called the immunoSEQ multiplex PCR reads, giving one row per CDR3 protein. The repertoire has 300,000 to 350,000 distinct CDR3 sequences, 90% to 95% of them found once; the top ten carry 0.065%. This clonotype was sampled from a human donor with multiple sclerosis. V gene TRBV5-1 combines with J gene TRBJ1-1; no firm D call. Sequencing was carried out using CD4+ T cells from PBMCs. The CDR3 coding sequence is TGCGCCAGCAGCTTGTTCGGGCAACGGAACACTGAAGCTTTCTTT. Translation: CASSLFGQRNTEAFF.